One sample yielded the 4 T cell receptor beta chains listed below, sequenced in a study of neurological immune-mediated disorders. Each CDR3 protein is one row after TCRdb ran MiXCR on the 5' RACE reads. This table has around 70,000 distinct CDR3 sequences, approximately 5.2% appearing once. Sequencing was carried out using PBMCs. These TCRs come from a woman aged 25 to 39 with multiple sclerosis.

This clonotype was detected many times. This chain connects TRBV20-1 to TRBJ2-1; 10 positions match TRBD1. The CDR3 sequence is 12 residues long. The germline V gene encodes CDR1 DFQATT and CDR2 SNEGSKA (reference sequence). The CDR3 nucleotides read TGCGGAACAGACAGGGGGCGCAATGAGCAGTTCTTC. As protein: CGTDRGRNEQFF.

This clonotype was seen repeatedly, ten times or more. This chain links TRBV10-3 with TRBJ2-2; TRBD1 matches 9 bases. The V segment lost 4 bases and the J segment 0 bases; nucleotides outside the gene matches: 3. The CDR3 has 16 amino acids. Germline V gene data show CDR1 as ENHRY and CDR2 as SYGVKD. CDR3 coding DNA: TGTGCCATCAGTGGGACAGGGGCCTCGAACACCGGGGAGCTGTTTTTT. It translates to CAISGTGASNTGELFF.

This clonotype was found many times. The CDR3 protein is CASSFGTSGGNTQYF. The CDR3 bases are TGTGCCAGCAGCTTCGGGACTAGCGGGGGAAATACGCAGTATTTT. This chain links TRBV7-2 with TRBJ2-3; 14 positions agree with TRBD2. The V gene end was trimmed by 3 bases and the J gene end by 7 bases; junction bases not matched to a gene: 3. CDR1 is SGHTA and CDR2 is FQGNSA in the germline V gene. The CDR3 is made up of 15 amino acids. Supplemented by reference TRBV7-2 and TRBJ2-3, the full variable domain reads GAGVSQSPSNKVTEKGKDVELRCDPISGHTALYWYRQSLGQGLEFLIYFQGNSAPDKSGLPSDRFSAERTGGSVSTLTIQRTQQEDSAVYLCASSFGTSGGNTQYFGPGTRLTVL.

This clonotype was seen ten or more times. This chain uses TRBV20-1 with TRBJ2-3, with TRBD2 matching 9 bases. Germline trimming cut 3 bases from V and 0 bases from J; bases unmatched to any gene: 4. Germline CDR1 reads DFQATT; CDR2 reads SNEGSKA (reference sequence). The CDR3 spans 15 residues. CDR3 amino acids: CSASESGGSTDTQYF. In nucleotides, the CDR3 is TGCAGTGCTAGCGAAAGCGGGGGGAGCACAGATACGCAGTATTTT.